Listed below are T cell receptor beta chains from one sample, sequenced in a study of T cells after yellow fever vaccination. MiXCR was run by TCRdb on the 5' RACE reads, yielding one entry per CDR3 protein. The table includes approximately 250,000 distinct CDR3 sequences, about 5.2% detected once. The specimen comprised CD4+ T cells sorted from PBMCs, sampled on the day of the yellow fever booster vaccination. These receptors were taken from a man younger than 30 who received the YFV17D yellow fever vaccine. Each CDR3 is given with its conserved first and last residue. D genes are given only for firm matches. Where a row states a size, it is once, few, many or the class of an expanded clone; other rows omit it.

J | D | size | V | CDR3 | DNA
TRBJ2-5 | - | - | TRBV25-1 | CASGGASWETQYF | TGTGCCAGCGGGGGGGCCAGTTGGGAGACCCAGTACTTC
TRBJ2-3 | TRBD2 | - | TRBV7-2 | CASSPPRGGNTDTQYF | TGTGCCAGCAGCCCCCCTCGGGGGGGAAACACAGATACGCAGTATTTT
TRBJ1-2 | - | few | TRBV4-2 | CASSQDHNSNYGYTF | TGTGCCAGCAGCCAAGATCACAACTCTAACTATGGCTACACCTTC
TRBJ2-7 | TRBD2 | - | TRBV7-6 | CASRQLAGASYEQYF | TGTGCCAGCAGGCAGCTAGCGGGGGCATCCTACGAGCAGTACTTC
TRBJ2-6 | - | - | TRBV29-1 | CSVARSSGANVLTF | TGCAGCGTTGCCAGGAGCTCTGGGGCCAACGTCCTGACTTTC
TRBJ2-3 | - | many | TRBV5-4 | CASSRDSTDTQYF | TGTGCCAGCAGCCGAGACAGCACAGATACGCAGTATTTT
TRBJ1-1 | - | - | TRBV18 | CASSPNRAILNTEAFF | TGTGCCAGCTCACCGAACAGGGCTATCTTGAACACTGAAGCTTTCTTT
TRBJ2-2 | - | - | TRBV20-1 | CSARDGRASTGELFF | TGCAGTGCTAGAGATGGAAGGGCGAGCACCGGGGAGCTGTTTTTT
TRBJ1-1 | - | few | TRBV5-6 | CASSFRMNTEAFF | TGTGCCAGCAGCTTTCGGATGAACACTGAAGCTTTCTTT
TRBJ2-1 | TRBD2 | - | TRBV20-1 | CSATPVTSGGTNEQFF | TGCAGTGCCACCCCCGTTACTAGCGGGGGGACAAATGAGCAGTTCTTC
TRBJ2-5 | - | many | TRBV29-1 | CSGRTVETQYF | TGCAGCGGACGGACAGTAGAGACCCAGTACTTC
TRBJ2-6 | TRBD1 | many | TRBV5-1 | CASSFGPPQGLAGANVLTF | TGCGCCAGCAGCTTTGGCCCCCCACAGGGGCTGGCTGGGGCCAACGTCCTGACTTTC
TRBJ1-2 | - | many | TRBV18 | CASSPESAYGYTF | TGTGCCAGCTCACCGGAATCAGCCTATGGCTACACCTTC
TRBJ2-3 | TRBD2 | few | TRBV28 | CATQSSGAPDTQYF | TGTGCCACGCAGTCTAGCGGGGCCCCAGATACGCAGTATTTT
TRBJ2-1 | - | - | TRBV18 | CASSPSGAGTYNEQFF | TGTGCCAGCTCACCTTCAGGGGCCGGAACGTACAATGAGCAGTTCTTC
TRBJ2-7 | TRBD1 | few | TRBV20-1 | CSATDRGGEQYF | TGCAGTGCTACGGACAGGGGAGGCGAGCAGTACTTC
TRBJ1-3 | TRBD1 | - | TRBV6-5 | CASSWQGDSGNTIYF | TGTGCCAGCAGTTGGCAGGGGGACTCTGGAAACACCATATATTTT
TRBJ2-5 | - | few | TRBV4-1 | CASSSWGRQETQYF | TGCGCCAGCAGCTCCTGGGGAAGGCAAGAGACCCAGTACTTC
TRBJ1-4 | - | many | TRBV29-1 | CSGGGTEKLFF | TGCAGCGGAGGAGGGACCGAAAAACTGTTTTTT
TRBJ2-3 | TRBD2 | few | TRBV7-3 | CASRGPTSGATDTQYF | TGTGCCAGCAGGGGACCGACTAGCGGGGCTACAGATACGCAGTATTTT
TRBJ2-5 | - | many | TRBV11-2 | CASSSRKAGARGETQYF | TGTGCCAGCAGCTCCCGGAAGGCCGGGGCCAGAGGGGAGACCCAGTACTTC
TRBJ2-1 | - | few | TRBV6-6 | CASSYYTGVTLNEQFF | TGTGCCAGCAGTTACTATACGGGGGTGACTTTGAATGAGCAGTTCTTC
TRBJ1-1 | - | few | TRBV6-2/TRBV6-3 | CASSSRVSGAFF | TGTGCCAGCAGTTCCAGGGTCTCTGGGGCTTTCTTT
TRBJ2-1 | - | few | TRBV7-2 | CASSSAGRGQFF | TGTGCCAGCAGCTCTGCTGGACGGGGGCAGTTCTTC
TRBJ2-1 | TRBD2 | many | TRBV10-3 | CAISEGTSFYNEQFF | TGTGCCATCAGTGAGGGGACTAGCTTTTACAATGAGCAGTTCTTC
TRBJ2-1 | - | many | TRBV5-1 | CASSLGGRLAQNEQFF | TGCGCCAGCAGCTTGGGGGGGAGGCTAGCACAGAATGAGCAGTTCTTC
TRBJ2-3 | - | - | TRBV6-5 | CASSRNSLGDTQYF | TGTGCCAGCAGCCGAAATTCGCTAGGAGATACGCAGTATTTT
TRBJ2-1 | - | many | TRBV7-8 | CASTGANEQFF | TGTGCCAGCACCGGCGCCAATGAGCAGTTCTTC
TRBJ1-2 | - | - | TRBV18 | CASSPQGPSEYYGYTF | TGTGCCAGCTCACCACAAGGACCGTCGGAGTACTATGGCTACACCTTC
TRBJ2-7 | TRBD2 | - | TRBV5-1 | CASSSGGLSIGQYF | TGCGCCAGCAGCTCCGGGGGACTATCCATCGGGCAGTACTTC
TRBJ1-5 | TRBD1 | few | TRBV30 | CAWNGQGPYQPQHF | TGTGCCTGGAACGGACAGGGGCCGTATCAGCCCCAGCATTTT
TRBJ2-3 | TRBD2 | few | TRBV9 | CASSVEPSGGALTQYF | TGTGCCAGCAGCGTAGAACCTAGCGGGGGGGCCCTTACGCAGTATTTT
TRBJ2-5 | - | - | TRBV24-1 | CATSDSRPGHETQYF | TGTGCCACCAGTGACTCCAGACCCGGGCATGAGACCCAGTACTTC
TRBJ1-6 | TRBD1 | few | TRBV20-1 | CSAPPGQGYNSPLHF | TGCAGTGCCCCTCCGGGACAGGGGTACAATTCACCCCTCCACTTT
TRBJ2-1 | TRBD2 | many | TRBV5-6 | CASSTLAGGEQFF | TGTGCCAGCAGTACGCTAGCGGGCGGTGAGCAGTTCTTC
TRBJ2-1 | TRBD1 | few | TRBV10-3 | CAISETGTGGGNEQFF | TGTGCCATCAGTGAGACGGGGACAGGGGGTGGCAATGAGCAGTTCTTC
TRBJ2-5 | - | many | TRBV28 | CASSLQGLKTQYF | TGTGCCAGCAGCTTACAGGGTTTAAAGACCCAGTACTTC
TRBJ1-6 | - | - | TRBV5-1 | CASSSDYGFGGGKYSPLHF | TGCGCCAGCAGCTCCGATTATGGCTTCGGCGGGGGGAAGTATTCACCCCTCCACTTT
TRBJ2-3 | - | many | TRBV5-5 | CASSSQGDTQYF | TGTGCCAGCAGCTCGCAGGGAGATACGCAGTATTTT
TRBJ2-3 | - | - | TRBV7-3 | CASSGPHQTDTQYF | TGTGCCAGCAGCGGACCCCACCAGACAGATACGCAGTATTTT
TRBJ2-7 | - | few | TRBV5-6 | CASSPRGRGDYEQYF | TGTGCCAGCAGCCCGAGGGGGCGGGGGGACTACGAGCAGTACTTC
TRBJ2-4 | TRBD1 | many | TRBV7-3 | CASSLNSGTGTKNIQYF | TGTGCCAGCAGCTTAAACTCCGGGACAGGGACCAAAAACATTCAGTACTTC
TRBJ1-1 | - | - | TRBV6-5 | CASILGGANTEAFF | TGTGCCAGCATTCTAGGGGGAGCGAACACTGAAGCTTTCTTT
TRBJ2-2 | TRBD2 | many | TRBV4-1 | CASSQDGGGVGTGELFF | TGCGCCAGCAGCCAAGACGGCGGGGGTGTAGGGACCGGGGAGCTGTTTTTT
TRBJ2-7 | - | few | TRBV7-2 | CASSTMGPDTEQYF | TGTGCCAGCAGTACGATGGGACCGGACACCGAGCAGTACTTC
TRBJ2-5 | TRBD1 | many | TRBV7-2 | CASSLFGTGGETQYF | TGTGCCAGCAGCCTTTTTGGGACAGGGGGAGAGACCCAGTACTTC
TRBJ1-2 | - | - | TRBV20-1 | CIAREGNYGYTF | TGCATTGCTAGAGAGGGTAACTATGGCTACACCTTC
TRBJ2-3 | TRBD2 | many | TRBV12-3/TRBV12-4 | CASSFVSGGGLDTQYF | TGTGCCAGCAGTTTTGTTAGCGGGGGGGGACTGGATACGCAGTATTTT
TRBJ2-7 | - | many | TRBV12-3/TRBV12-4 | CASSLASPPYEQYF | TGTGCCAGCAGTTTAGCGAGTCCACCCTACGAGCAGTACTTC
TRBJ2-3 | - | few | TRBV7-2 | CASSLGGGRGTDTQYF | TGTGCCAGCAGCTTGGGGGGGGGGCGCGGCACAGATACGCAGTATTTT
TRBJ2-5 | TRBD2 | few | TRBV7-8 | CASSLVLAGVGTQYF | TGTGCCAGCAGCTTAGTTCTAGCGGGGGTGGGGACCCAGTACTTC